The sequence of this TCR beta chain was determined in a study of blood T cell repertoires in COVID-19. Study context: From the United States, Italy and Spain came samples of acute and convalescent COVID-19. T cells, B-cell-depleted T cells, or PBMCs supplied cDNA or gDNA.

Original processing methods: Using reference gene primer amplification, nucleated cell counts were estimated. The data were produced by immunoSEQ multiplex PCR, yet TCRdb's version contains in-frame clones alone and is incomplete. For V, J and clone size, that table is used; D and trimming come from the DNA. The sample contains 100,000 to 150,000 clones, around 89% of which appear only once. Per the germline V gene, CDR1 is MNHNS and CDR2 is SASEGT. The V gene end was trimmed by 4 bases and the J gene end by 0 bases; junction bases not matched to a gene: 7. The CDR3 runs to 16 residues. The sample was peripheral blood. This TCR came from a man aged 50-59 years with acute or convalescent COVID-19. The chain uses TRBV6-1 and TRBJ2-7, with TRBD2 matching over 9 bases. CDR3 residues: CASSVASGAPSYEQYF. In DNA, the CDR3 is TGTGCCAGCAGTGTAGCTAGCGGGGCCCCCTCCTACGAGCAGTACTTC.